This entry lists 7 T cell receptor beta chains sequenced from one sample in a study of T cells after yellow fever vaccination. Each CDR3 protein is one row after TCRdb ran MiXCR on the 5' RACE reads. There are about 260,000 distinct CDR3 sequences in the sample; over 4.5% occur only once, and less than 3.5% lies in the top ten. This specimen consisted of CD4+ T cells sorted from PBMCs, obtained on the day of the yellow fever booster vaccination. The receptors were gathered from a man between 18 and 35 years old who received the YFV17D yellow fever vaccine.

The genes are TRBV6-5 and TRBJ1-2; maybe TRBD1 (6 bases). Deletions cut 0 bases from V and 5 bases from J, with 13 bases between. CDR1 is MNHEY, CDR2 SVGAGI, per germline. This CDR3 is 15 amino acids long. The CDR3 nucleotides are TGTGCCAGCAGTTACTCCTCCTCGGGGGCGTATGGCTACACCTTC. It specifies CASSYSSSGAYGYTF.

This clonotype was counted at least ten times. This chain joins TRBV6-5 and TRBJ2-1; TRBD1 matches 7 bases. V lost 2 bases to trimming and J lost 3 bases; unmatched junction nucleotides: 4. CDR1 is MNHEY, CDR2 SVGAGI, per germline. The CDR3 has 15 residues. The CDR3 reads CASSYETGFYNEQFF. CDR3 in DNA: TGTGCCAGCAGTTACGAGACAGGGTTCTACAATGAGCAGTTCTTC.

The table lists this clonotype with a few counts. This chain joins TRBV2 and TRBJ1-5; tentative D call: TRBD1 (5 bases). The ends were cut back, 5 bases at V and 11 bases at J, with 13 bases in the middle. The germline V gene encodes CDR1 SNHLY and CDR2 FYNNEI. The CDR3 spans 12 residues. The CDR3 bases are TGTGCCAGCAGTTGGGACCCCGGGGCCCAGCATTTT. Protein sequence: CASSWDPGAQHF. Using reference TRBV2 and TRBJ1-5 for the parts outside the CDR3, the full variable domain is EPEVTQTPSHQVTQMGQEVILRCVPISNHLYFYWYRQILGQKVEFLVSFYNNEISEKSEIFDDQFSVERPDGSNFTLKIRSTKLEDSAMYFCASSWDPGAQHFGDGTRLSIL.

This clonotype was seen ten or more times. This chain uses TRBV10-3 with TRBJ1-1; no definite D call. Germline-derived CDR1 and CDR2 are ENHRY and SYGVKD. With 3 bases removed from V and 5 bases from J, the gap between germline ends came to 13 bases. There are 14 residues in the CDR3. CDR3 bases: TGTGCCATCAGTGACGCCAACAGCGGGACTGAAGCTTTCTTT. It codes for CAISDANSGTEAFF.

The V gene is TRBV20-1, the J gene TRBJ2-2; D possibly corresponds to TRBD2 (7 bases). The CDR3 contains 14 residues. Trimming cost V 5 bases and J 3 bases, with 13 bases left between them. The germline V gene has CDR1 DFQATT and CDR2 SNEGSKA (reference sequence). The CDR3 here is CSARMGGHTGELFF. The CDR3 nucleotides read TGCAGTGCTCGAATGGGGGGGCACACCGGGGAGCTGTTTTTT.

This clonotype was seen repeatedly, ten times or more. The chain uses TRBV4-1 and TRBJ2-1; TRBD2 matches 7 bases. Per germline, CDR1 MGHRA and CDR2 YSYEKL. Trimming took 4 bases from V and 0 from J; bases not matched to a gene: 15. The CDR3 spans 19 residues. CDR3 DNA sequence: TGCGCCAGCAGCCTTGCGGGGGTAACGATTAGCGGCTCCTACAATGAGCAGTTCTTC. Protein sequence: CASSLAGVTISGSYNEQFF.

CDR3 region: CASSPLDSNEKLFF. The CDR3 DNA reads TGTGCCAGCAGCCCGTTGGACAGTAATGAAAAACTGTTTTTT. This sequence joins TRBV3-1 and TRBJ1-4; weak D call: TRBD1 (6 bases). Germline CDR1 and CDR2: LGHDT and YNNKEL (reference sequence). The ends were cut back, 4 bases at V and 4 bases at J, with 10 bases in the middle. This CDR3 comprises 14 residues.